The clone carrying this T cell receptor beta chain has a count of ten or more. The data belong to a study of regulatory T cells in long-lasting Graves disease. Time point: newly diagnosed GD, antithyroid drugs for less than 3 months. The TCR library was prepared using RNA isolated from PBMCs. Graves' disease diagnosis relied on American Thyroid Association guidelines. iRepertoire HTBI primers and Arm-PCR of CDR3 regions built TCR beta libraries. TCRdb called the multiplex PCR reads again in MiXCR, with one record for every CDR3 protein. The sample holds hundreds of thousands of distinct CDR3 sequences, 15% seen once. V was cut by 1 base and J by 6 bases, with 12 bases left in between. The germline CDR1 and CDR2 sequences are SGHTA and FQGNSA. The CDR3 runs to 14 residues.

The input for sequencing was peripheral blood mononuclear cells (PBMCs), taken at new diagnosis, from a patient treated with antithyroid drugs. The clonotype comes from a female donor with Graves disease. The chain combines TRBV7-2 with TRBJ1-2; D might be TRBD1 (6 bases). The CDR3 bases are TGTGCCAGCAGCTTAGATATCAGGGGTCATGGCTACACCTTC. Its protein is CASSLDIRGHGYTF.